The next 8 T cell receptor beta chains were all read from a single sample in a study of beta chain features in type 1 diabetes. The isolated RNA, all of it, was reverse transcribed, so expressed TCRB transcripts were what got sequenced. Some clones are missing from TCRdb's copy, which holds only in-frame ones; the method was immunoSEQ multiplex PCR. The sample yields 150,000 or so clones, around 10% seen once. Sequences were obtained from central memory CD4+ T cells from blood. These receptor sequences come from a man aged 18 to 30 in good health.

This clone was seen a handful of times. The J gene is TRBJ2-5, the V gene TRBV5-1, with D possibly being TRBD1 (5 bases). Germline V lookup: CDR1 SGHRS, CDR2 YFSETQ. Trimming stripped 5 bases from V and 2 bases from J, with 13 bases between. The CDR3 covers 14 residues. The CDR3 coding sequence is TGCGCCAGCAGGGTTGGGGCAGATCAAGAGACCCAGTACTTC. The encoded protein is CASRVGADQETQYF.

The chain couples TRBV19 to TRBJ2-7, with D hard to call. This CDR3 has 15 amino acids. Per germline, CDR1 LNHDA and CDR2 SQIVND (reference sequence). Trimming shortened V by 6 bases and J by 0 bases, and 15 bases separated the two germline ends. The CDR3 bases are TGTGCCAGTAGAAGCCAGGTGGGATCCTCCTACGAGCAGTACTTC. Protein sequence: CASRSQVGSSYEQYF.

Many counts were recorded for this clone. The chain uses TRBV23-1 and TRBJ2-2; D gene unclear. TRBV23-1 is annotated as an ORF whose role is uncertain. The CDR3 runs to 10 residues. Between the trimmed V and J ends, which lost 6 bases and 4 bases, there was a span of 0 bases. The CDR3: CASSTGELFF. In DNA form, the CDR3 reads TGCGCCAGCAGCACCGGGGAGCTGTTTTTT.

This clone was seen only a few times. V and J are TRBV4-3 and TRBJ1-2; D unclear. Deletions cut 0 bases from V and 4 bases from J, with 15 bases between. Germline-derived CDR1 and CDR2 are LGHNA and YSLEER. This CDR3 contains 16 residues. CDR3 amino acids: CASSQDFSTSVYGYTF. CDR3 nucleotide sequence: TGCGCCAGCAGCCAAGATTTCAGTACCAGTGTCTATGGCTACACCTTC.

This clone has only a few counts. This chain links TRBV28 with TRBJ2-3; D may correspond to TRBD1 or TRBD2 (5 bases each). Germline lookup yields CDR1 MDHEN and CDR2 SYDVKM. V lost 6 bases and J 1 base, leaving 17 bases between the germline ends. The CDR3 totals 16 residues. The DNA of the CDR3 is TGTGCCAGCAGCCAGCCCCCACGGGGACGCACAGATACGCAGTATTTT. Translation gives CASSQPPRGRTDTQYF. Full variable domain (outside the CDR3, taken from reference TRBV28 and TRBJ2-3): DVKVTQSSRYLVKRTGEKVFLECVQDMDHENMFWYRQDPGLGLRLIYFSYDVKMKEKGDIPEGYSVSREKKERFSLILESASTNQTSMYLCASSQPPRGRTDTQYFGPGTRLTVL.

This clone was seen more than once but under ten times. The V and J genes are TRBV10-3 and TRBJ2-7, with unresolved D. Germline V lookup: CDR1 ENHRY, CDR2 SYGVKD. The CDR3 covers 12 residues. V was pared by 3 bases and J by 4 bases, with 7 bases between. The CDR3: CAISDQTYEQYF. The CDR3 DNA reads TGTGCCATCAGTGACCAGACTTACGAGCAGTACTTC.

This clone was recorded a few times. V and J are TRBV7-9 and TRBJ1-1; D gene ambiguous. CDR1 and CDR2 (germline): SEHNR, FQNEAQ (reference sequence). Trimming left V 4 bases short and J 5 bases short, with 17 bases between. The CDR3 runs 15 residues. The DNA for the CDR3 is TGTGCCAGCAGCTCCCTCTCGGGTCAGGAAACTGAAGCTTTCTTT. Residues: CASSSLSGQETEAFF. Combining the CDR3 with reference TRBV7-9 and TRBJ1-1 gives the whole variable domain DTGVSQNPRHKITKRGQNVTFRCDPISEHNRLYWYRQTLGQGPEFLTYFQNEAQLEKSRLLSDRFSAERPKGSFSTLEIQRTEQGDSAMYLCASSSLSGQETEAFFGQGTRLTVV.

The V and J genes are TRBV7-6 and TRBJ1-6; weak D call: TRBD1 (5 bases). Germline V lookup: CDR1 SGHVS, CDR2 FNYEAQ. CDR3 length equals 13 residues. V was pared by 1 base and J by 14 bases, with 12 bases between. The DNA of the CDR3 is TGTGCCAGCAGCTTAGGCGGGGCGAGAGCCCTCCACTTT. This gives the protein CASSLGGARALHF.